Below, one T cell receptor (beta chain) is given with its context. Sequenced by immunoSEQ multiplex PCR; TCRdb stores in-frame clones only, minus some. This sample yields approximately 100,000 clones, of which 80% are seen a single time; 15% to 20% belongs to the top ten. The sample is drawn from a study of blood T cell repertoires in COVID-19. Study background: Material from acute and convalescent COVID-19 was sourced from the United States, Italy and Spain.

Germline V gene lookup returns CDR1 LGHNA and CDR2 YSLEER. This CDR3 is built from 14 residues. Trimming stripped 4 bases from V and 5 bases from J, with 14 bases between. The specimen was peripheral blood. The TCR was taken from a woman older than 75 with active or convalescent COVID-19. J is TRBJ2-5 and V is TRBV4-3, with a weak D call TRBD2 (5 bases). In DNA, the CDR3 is TGCGCCAGCAGCCCCCTAGTTTCGGGGGAGACCCAGTACTTC. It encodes CASSPLVSGETQYF.